What follows are 21 T cell receptor beta chains derived from one specimen sequenced in a study of neurological immune-mediated disorders. TCRdb used MiXCR to reprocess the 5' RACE reads, holding one entry per CDR3 protein. The sample records tens of thousands of distinct CDR3 sequences, roughly 3.5% being singletons. Material for sequencing was PBMCs. These TCRs come from a woman in her forties or fifties with multiple sclerosis.

This clonotype showed up many times. The chain joins TRBV4-3 to TRBJ2-7; 8 bases fit TRBD1. Germline V CDR1 and CDR2: LGHNA, YSLEER. This CDR3 is built from 15 residues. J gave up 1 base and V 4 bases, and 6 bases lay outside the gene matches. The CDR3 loop reads CASSRSRDRSYEQYF. CDR3 nucleotide sequence: TGCGCCAGCAGCCGCTCCCGGGACAGGTCCTACGAGCAGTACTTC.

This clonotype was found many times. This chain connects TRBV7-9 to TRBJ1-2, with a tentative D call TRBD1 (5 bases). The length of the CDR3 is 16 residues. Germline CDR1 and CDR2: SEHNR and FQNEAQ (reference sequence). V was cut by 1 base and J by 8 bases, with 20 bases left in between. The CDR3 is CASSLGDPVGGRGYTF. Here the CDR3 DNA reads TGTGCCAGCAGCTTAGGGGACCCTGTTGGGGGTCGCGGCTACACCTTC.

DNA of the CDR3: TGCGCCAGCAGCTTGGTGGCGGGACTACAAGAGACCCAGTACTTC. Amino acids: CASSLVAGLQETQYF. The rearrangement joins TRBV5-1 to TRBJ2-5; 7 bases match TRBD2. From germline, CDR1 is SGHRS and CDR2 YFSETQ. The CDR3 totals 15 residues. The ends lost 0 bases at V and 2 bases at J; junction bases unmatched: 4.

This clonotype was seen ten or more times. The chain uses TRBV6-4 and TRBJ2-3, with 10 positions matching TRBD1. Unmatched junction bases numbered 9, after V lost 10 bases and J lost 5 bases. CDR3 length: 14 amino acids. Germline V gene data show CDR1 as MRHNA and CDR2 as SNTAGT. CDR3 residues: CATIRQGARDTQYF. The DNA of the CDR3 is TGTGCCACCATTCGACAGGGGGCGAGAGATACGCAGTATTTT.

This clonotype came up many times. The chain has TRBV5-6 and TRBJ1-1, with 7 bases aligning to TRBD1. Trimming cost V 4 bases and J 14 bases; bases outside gene matches: 8. Per the germline V gene, CDR1 is SGHDT and CDR2 is YYEEEE. The CDR3 is 11 residues long. For the CDR3, the DNA is TGTGCCAGCAGCATGGACAGGTTCCAATTCTTT. Protein sequence: CASSMDRFQFF.

The chain is built from TRBV20-1 and TRBJ2-5; D ambiguous. This CDR3 has 12 amino acids. The V gene's germline CDR1 is DFQATT and CDR2 SNEGSKA (reference sequence). V dropped 1 base and J dropped 4 bases, with 7 bases sitting between them. The CDR3 DNA is TGCAGTGCTAGAGCTTGGGGAGAGACCCAGTACTTC. This encodes CSARAWGETQYF.

The sample holds many counts of this clonotype. The chain couples TRBV20-1 to TRBJ1-5, with unresolved D. This CDR3 contains 12 residues. CDR1 and CDR2 from the germline V gene are DFQATT and SNEGSKA (reference sequence). Trimming took 0 bases from V and 9 from J, leaving 9 bases between them. The CDR3 nucleotides are TGCAGTGCTAGAGATCTTGGGCGGCCCCAGCATTTT. It is translated as CSARDLGRPQHF.

This clonotype was picked up many times. The rearrangement joins TRBV20-1 to TRBJ1-5, with D possibly TRBD1 on 5 matching bases. V lost 3 bases and J 7 bases, leaving 13 bases between the germline ends. Germline V gene sequence: CDR1 DFQATT, CDR2 SNEGSKA (reference sequence). This CDR3 spans 13 amino acids. The CDR3 DNA sequence: TGCAGTGCTAGGGTTAGGGGCGGGCAGCCCCAGCATTTT. It codes for CSARVRGGQPQHF.

This clonotype was seen at least ten times. The CDR3 loop is CASSKQGVRNSPLHF. CDR3 coding DNA: TGTGCCAGCAGCAAACAAGGGGTGAGGAATTCACCCCTCCACTTT. V usage is TRBV5-6 and J usage is TRBJ1-6, with TRBD1 as a possible D gene (5 bases). CDR3 length equals 15 residues. V dropped 4 bases and J dropped 7 bases, with 15 bases sitting between them. Looked up from germline, CDR1 is SGHDT and CDR2 is YYEEEE. The whole variable domain, filled in from reference TRBV5-6 and TRBJ1-6, reads DAGVTQSPTHLIKTRGQQVTLRCSPKSGHDTVSWYQQALGQGPQFIFQYYEEEERQRGNFPDRFSGHQFPNYSSELNVNALLLGDSALYLCASSKQGVRNSPLHFGNGTRLTVT.

This clonotype was seen at least ten times. CDR3 loop: CSARASGIYEQYF. CDR3 coding DNA: TGCAGTGCTAGGGCTAGCGGTATTTACGAGCAGTACTTC. The chain employs TRBV20-1 and TRBJ2-7; 7 nucleotides match TRBD2. The V gene's germline CDR1 is DFQATT and CDR2 SNEGSKA (reference sequence). V gave up 3 bases and J gave up 4 bases; unmatched junction bases: 6. The CDR3 sequence is 13 residues long.

This clonotype was seen ten or more times. The rearrangement links TRBV11-2 to TRBJ1-2; the D gene is possibly TRBD1 (5 bases). Deletions cut 8 bases from V and 3 bases from J, with 16 bases between. Germline CDR1 reads SGHAT; CDR2 reads FQNNGV. The CDR3 totals 14 residues. This CDR3 is CASGRGGMDYGYTF. CDR3 nucleotides: TGTGCCAGCGGGAGGGGAGGGATGGACTATGGCTACACCTTC. Combining the CDR3 with reference TRBV11-2 and TRBJ1-2 gives the whole variable domain EAGVAQSPRYKIIEKRQSVAFWCNPISGHATLYWYQQILGQGPKLLIQFQNNGVVDDSQLPKDRFSAERLKGVDSTLKIQPAKLEDSAVYLCASGRGGMDYGYTFGSGTRLTVV.

This clonotype was observed a handful of times. The J gene is TRBJ2-1, the V gene TRBV7-6; 13 bases fit TRBD2. This CDR3 is 17 amino acids long. J gave up 4 bases and V 5 bases, and 8 bases lay outside the gene matches. Germline CDR1 SGHVS, CDR2 FNYEAQ. The CDR3 reads CASSLRTSGGPYNEQFF. As DNA, the CDR3 is TGTGCCAGCAGCCTCCGGACTAGCGGGGGTCCTTACAATGAGCAGTTCTTC.

This clonotype was found many times. This CDR3 reads CASSVDRGLGYEQYF. For the CDR3, the DNA is TGTGCCAGTTCAGTGGACAGGGGGCTAGGTTACGAGCAGTACTTC. This sequence joins TRBV27 and TRBJ2-7; 11 bases map to TRBD1. J gave up 4 bases and V 9 bases, and 11 bases lay outside the gene matches. The germline V gene encodes CDR1 MNHEY and CDR2 SMNVEV (reference sequence). The CDR3 spans 15 residues.

This clonotype was detected many times. The V call is TRBV3-1, the J call TRBJ1-2, with TRBD1 as a possible D gene (6 bases). CDR1 is LGHDT, CDR2 YNNKEL, per germline (reference sequence). V gave up 5 bases and J gave up 4 bases, with 11 bases separating them. The CDR3 extends over 13 amino acids. CDR3 loop: CASSAQGGYGYTF. The CDR3 nucleotides are TGTGCCAGCAGCGCACAGGGAGGCTATGGCTACACCTTC.

This clonotype was counted ten times or more. The chain couples TRBV7-2 to TRBJ2-5; 11 bases are shared with TRBD2. The CDR3 contains 16 residues. Germline loops: CDR1 SGHTA, CDR2 FQGNSA. After removal of 5 bases from V and 4 bases from J, the junction contained 9 bases not matched to a gene. The CDR3 bases are TGTGCCAGCAGCCAAATTAGCGGGGGGGCCCGAGAGACCCAGTACTTC. Translated: CASSQISGGARETQYF.

This clonotype was detected ten times or more. The chain recombines TRBV6-2 or TRBV6-3 with TRBJ2-1, with 14 bases lining up with TRBD2. The V gene end was trimmed by 7 bases and the J gene end by 4 bases; junction bases not matched to a gene: 6. This CDR3 comprises 16 residues. In germline, CDR1 is MNHEY, CDR2 SVGEGT. The CDR3 protein is CASTRTSGGSYNEQFF. CDR3 DNA: TGTGCCAGCACCCGGACTAGCGGGGGGAGTTACAATGAGCAGTTCTTC.

At least ten counts were recorded for this clonotype. The chain combines TRBV4-2 with TRBJ2-1; the match to TRBD2 covers 10 bases. V gave up 1 base and J gave up 2 bases; unmatched junction bases: 2. The germline CDR1 and CDR2 sequences are LGHNA and YNFKEQ. The CDR3 contains 16 residues. CDR3 loop: CASSQGAGGTYNEQFF. The DNA for the CDR3 is TGTGCCAGCAGCCAAGGAGCGGGGGGGACCTACAATGAGCAGTTCTTC.

This clonotype was seen repeatedly, ten times or more. It may be a read error: a sequence one base away is much more abundant. The rearrangement joins TRBV18 to TRBJ1-2; D gene uncertain. V was pared by 2 bases and J by 6 bases, with 10 bases between. The germline gives CDR1 KGHSH, CDR2 LQKENI. CDR3 length equals 13 residues. The CDR3 DNA reads TGTGCCAGCTCACCAACGTCCGGGGATGGCTACACCTTC. It specifies CASSPTSGDGYTF. Filled out from reference TRBV18 and TRBJ1-2, the complete variable domain reads NAGVMQNPRHLVRRRGQEARLRCSPMKGHSHVYWYRQLPEEGLKFMVYLQKENIIDESGMPKERFSAEFPKEGPSILRIQQVVRGDSAAYFCASSPTSGDGYTFGSGTRLTVV.

This clonotype was seen many times. The chain combines TRBV5-1 with TRBJ2-2, with TRBD2 matching over 7 bases. CDR3 length equals 15 residues. The V and J ends lost 7 bases and 0 bases, in that order; junction bases with no gene match: 6. Germline V gives CDR1 SGHRS, CDR2 YFSETQ. CDR3 in DNA: TGCGCCAGCCTCGGTAGCGGGTCGAACACCGGGGAGCTGTTTTTT. It encodes CASLGSGSNTGELFF. The variable domain in full, with the rest retrieved from reference TRBV5-1 and TRBJ2-2, is KAGVTQTPRYLIKTRGQQVTLSCSPISGHRSVSWYQQTPGQGLQFLFEYFSETQRNKGNFPGRFSGRQFSNSRSEMNVSTLELGDSALYLCASLGSGSNTGELFFGEGSRLTVL.

This clonotype was counted only a few times. The chain is built from TRBV4-1 and TRBJ2-7; D might be TRBD1 or TRBD2, each matching 5 bases. V lost 3 bases, J lost 5 bases, and 20 bases lay in between. This CDR3 is built from 16 residues. Germline V CDR1 and CDR2: MGHRA, YSYEKL. CDR3 nucleotide sequence: TGCGCCAGCAGCCATCATCCGGGAAAGGGGACCCACGAGCAGTACTTC. This translates into CASSHHPGKGTHEQYF.

Ten or more counts support this clonotype. The rearrangement uses TRBV28 and TRBJ2-7; tentative D call: TRBD2 (6 bases). Per germline, CDR1 MDHEN and CDR2 SYDVKM. Trimming took off 6 bases at V and 5 bases at J, with 11 bases between the two ends. The length of the CDR3 is 12 residues. The CDR3 DNA sequence: TGTGCCAGCAGATCGGGACTCCACGAGCAGTACTTC. Its translation: CASRSGLHEQYF.